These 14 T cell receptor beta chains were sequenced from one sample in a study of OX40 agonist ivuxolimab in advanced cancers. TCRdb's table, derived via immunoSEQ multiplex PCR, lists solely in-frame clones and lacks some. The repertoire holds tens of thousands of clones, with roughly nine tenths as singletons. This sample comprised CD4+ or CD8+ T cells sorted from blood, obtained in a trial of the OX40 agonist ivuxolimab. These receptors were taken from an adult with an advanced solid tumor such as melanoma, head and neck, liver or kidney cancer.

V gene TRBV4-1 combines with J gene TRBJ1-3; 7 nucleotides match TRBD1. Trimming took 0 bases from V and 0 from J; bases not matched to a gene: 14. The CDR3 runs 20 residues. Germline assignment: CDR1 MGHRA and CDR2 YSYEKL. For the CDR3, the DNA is TGCGCCAGCAGCCAAGACAGACAGGGAGCTGGTTTTAACTCTGGAAACACCATATATTTT. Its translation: CASSQDRQGAGFNSGNTIYF.

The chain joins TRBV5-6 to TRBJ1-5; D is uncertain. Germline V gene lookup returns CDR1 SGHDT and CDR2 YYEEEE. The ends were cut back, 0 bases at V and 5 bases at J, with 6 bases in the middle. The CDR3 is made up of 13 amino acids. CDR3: CASSLGADQPQHF. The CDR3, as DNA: TGTGCCAGCAGCTTGGGGGCTGATCAGCCCCAGCATTTT.

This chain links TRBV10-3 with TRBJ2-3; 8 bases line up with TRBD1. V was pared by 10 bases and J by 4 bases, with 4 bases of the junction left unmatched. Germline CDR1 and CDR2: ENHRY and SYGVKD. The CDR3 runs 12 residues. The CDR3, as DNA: TGTGCCACGCGGACAGGGCCAGATACGCAGTATTTT. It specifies CATRTGPDTQYF.

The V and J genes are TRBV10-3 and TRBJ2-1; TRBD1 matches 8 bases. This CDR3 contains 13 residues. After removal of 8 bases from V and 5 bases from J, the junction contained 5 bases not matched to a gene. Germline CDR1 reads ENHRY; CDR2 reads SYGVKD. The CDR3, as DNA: TGTGCCATCGGGCAGGGGGCCAACAATGAGCAGTTCTTC. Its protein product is CAIGQGANNEQFF.

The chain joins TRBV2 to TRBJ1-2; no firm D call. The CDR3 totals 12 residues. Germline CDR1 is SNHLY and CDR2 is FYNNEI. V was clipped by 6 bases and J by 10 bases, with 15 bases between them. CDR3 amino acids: CASRRLTSDYTF. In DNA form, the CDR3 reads TGTGCCAGCAGGAGACTGACGTCCGACTACACCTTC.

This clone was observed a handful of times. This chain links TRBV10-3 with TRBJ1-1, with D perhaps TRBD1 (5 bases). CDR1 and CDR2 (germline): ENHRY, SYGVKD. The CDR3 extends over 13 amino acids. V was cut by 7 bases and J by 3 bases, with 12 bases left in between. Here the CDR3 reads CAINQKQDTEAFF. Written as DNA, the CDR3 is TGTGCCATCAACCAAAAACAGGACACTGAAGCTTTCTTT.

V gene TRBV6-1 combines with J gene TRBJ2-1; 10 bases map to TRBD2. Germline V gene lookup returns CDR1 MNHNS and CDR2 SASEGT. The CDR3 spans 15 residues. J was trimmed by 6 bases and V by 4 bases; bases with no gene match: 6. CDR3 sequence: CASSALAGVANEQFF. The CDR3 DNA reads TGTGCCAGCAGTGCCCTAGCGGGGGTGGCCAATGAGCAGTTCTTC.

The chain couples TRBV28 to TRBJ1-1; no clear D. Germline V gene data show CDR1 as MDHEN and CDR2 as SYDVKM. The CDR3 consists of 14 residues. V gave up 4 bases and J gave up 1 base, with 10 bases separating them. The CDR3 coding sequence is TGTGCCAGCAGTTCCCTAGCGGGGAACACTGAAGCTTTCTTT. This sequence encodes CASSSLAGNTEAFF. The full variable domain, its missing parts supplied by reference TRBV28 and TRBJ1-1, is DVKVTQSSRYLVKRTGEKVFLECVQDMDHENMFWYRQDPGLGLRLIYFSYDVKMKEKGDIPEGYSVSREKKERFSLILESASTNQTSMYLCASSSLAGNTEAFFGQGTRLTVV.

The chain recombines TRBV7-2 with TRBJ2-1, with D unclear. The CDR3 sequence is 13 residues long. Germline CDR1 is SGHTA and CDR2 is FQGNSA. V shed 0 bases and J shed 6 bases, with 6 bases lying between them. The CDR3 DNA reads TGTGCCAGCAGCTTAGCGCAAAGCAATGAGCAGTTCTTC. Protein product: CASSLAQSNEQFF.

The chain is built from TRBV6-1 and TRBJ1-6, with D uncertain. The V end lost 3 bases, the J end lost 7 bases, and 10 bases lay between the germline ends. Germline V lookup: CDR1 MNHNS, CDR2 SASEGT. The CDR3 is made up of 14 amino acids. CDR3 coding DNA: TGTGCCAGCAGTGATCGCCCTTTAAATTCACCCCTCCACTTT. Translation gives CASSDRPLNSPLHF.

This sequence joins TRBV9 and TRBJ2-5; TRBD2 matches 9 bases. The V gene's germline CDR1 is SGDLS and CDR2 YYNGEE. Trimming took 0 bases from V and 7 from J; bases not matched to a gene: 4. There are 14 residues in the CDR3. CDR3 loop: CASSVEELAGTQYF. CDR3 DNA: TGTGCCAGCAGCGTAGAAGAACTAGCGGGGACCCAGTACTTC.

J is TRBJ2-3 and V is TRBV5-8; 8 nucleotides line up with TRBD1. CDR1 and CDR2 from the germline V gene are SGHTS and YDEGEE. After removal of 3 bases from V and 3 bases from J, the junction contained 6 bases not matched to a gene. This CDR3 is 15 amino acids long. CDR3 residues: CASSWRTGTTDTQYF. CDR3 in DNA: TGTGCCAGCAGCTGGAGGACAGGGACTACAGATACGCAGTATTTT. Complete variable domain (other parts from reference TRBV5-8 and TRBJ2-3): EAGVTQSPTHLIKTRGQQATLRCSPISGHTSVYWYQQALGLGLQFLLWYDEGEERNRGNFPPRFSGRQFPNYSSELNVNALELEDSALYLCASSWRTGTTDTQYFGPGTRLTVL.

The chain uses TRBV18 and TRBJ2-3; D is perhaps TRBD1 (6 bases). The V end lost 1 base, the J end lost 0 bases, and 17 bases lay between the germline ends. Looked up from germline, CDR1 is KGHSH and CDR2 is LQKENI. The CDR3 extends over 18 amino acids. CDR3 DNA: TGTGCCAGCTCACCACTCCCCTTGGACAGCTTAAGCACAGATACGCAGTATTTT. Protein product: CASSPLPLDSLSTDTQYF.

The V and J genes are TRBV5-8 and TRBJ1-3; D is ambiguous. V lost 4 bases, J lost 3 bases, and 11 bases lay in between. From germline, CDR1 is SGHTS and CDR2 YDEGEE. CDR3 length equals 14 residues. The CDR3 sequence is CASSRDGVGNTIYF. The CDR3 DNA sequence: TGTGCCAGCAGCCGAGATGGTGTTGGAAACACCATATATTTT.